This T cell receptor beta chain was retrieved from a study of T cells in localized non-small cell lung cancer. Here immunoSEQ multiplex PCR was the method, and the copy in TCRdb shows in-frame clones only, minus some. The sample includes 20,000 to 30,000 clones, around 88% of them seen just once. The sequence was obtained from a woman aged 35-75 years with stage III lung adenocarcinoma. The sample in question was peripheral blood mononuclear cells, obtained before any cancer treatment.

The CDR3 loop is CASSIAGAYEQYF. CDR3 bases: TGCGCCAGCAGCATAGCGGGAGCCTACGAGCAGTACTTC. This rearrangement joins TRBV5-1 to TRBJ2-7; 9 bases are a match to TRBD2. CDR3 length: 13 amino acids. Germline trimming cut 4 bases from V and 2 bases from J; bases unmatched to any gene: 1. In germline, CDR1 is SGHRS, CDR2 YFSETQ. Full variable domain (rest looked up from reference TRBV5-1 and TRBJ2-7): KAGVTQTPRYLIKTRGQQVTLSCSPISGHRSVSWYQQTPGQGLQFLFEYFSETQRNKGNFPGRFSGRQFSNSRSEMNVSTLELGDSALYLCASSIAGAYEQYFGPGTRLTVT.